This paragraph covers one T cell receptor beta chain sequence. This sample is drawn from a study of blood T cell repertoires in COVID-19. Across the whole study: Sources were T cells, B-cell-depleted T cells, or PBMCs; the material itself was cDNA or gDNA.

The study drew participants aged about 18 to 89 years from under 30 US areas. Assignments of participants to cohorts depended upon their own reported clinical history. Germline loops: CDR1 KGHSH, CDR2 LQKENI. The CDR3 totals 16 residues. V was trimmed by 0 bases and J by 6 bases, leaving 14 bases between them. Clones were sequenced by immunoSEQ multiplex PCR, and TCRdb holds only the in-frame ones, with some missing. The table includes 200,000 to 250,000 clones, roughly 90% detected once. This chain links TRBV18 with TRBJ2-2; D unresolved. The material sequenced was PBMCs or T cells enriched from blood (not recorded which). This clonotype was sampled from a woman between 50 and 59 years old in a cohort exposed to, infected with or recovered from COVID-19 (not recorded which). DNA of the CDR3: TGTGCCAGCTCACCACCTATGGGCATTGGGTCCGGGGAGCTGTTTTTT. It specifies CASSPPMGIGSGELFF.